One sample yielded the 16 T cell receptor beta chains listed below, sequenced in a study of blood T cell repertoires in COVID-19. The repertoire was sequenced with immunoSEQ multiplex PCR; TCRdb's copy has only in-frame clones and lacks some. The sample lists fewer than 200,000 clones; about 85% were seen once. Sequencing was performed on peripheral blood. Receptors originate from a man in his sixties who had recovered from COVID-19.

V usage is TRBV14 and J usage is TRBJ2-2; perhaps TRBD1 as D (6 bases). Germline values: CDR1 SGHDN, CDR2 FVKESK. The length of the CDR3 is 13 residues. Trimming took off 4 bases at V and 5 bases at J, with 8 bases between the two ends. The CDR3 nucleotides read TGTGCCAGCAGCCCACAGGGAACCGGGGAGCTGTTTTTT. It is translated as CASSPQGTGELFF.

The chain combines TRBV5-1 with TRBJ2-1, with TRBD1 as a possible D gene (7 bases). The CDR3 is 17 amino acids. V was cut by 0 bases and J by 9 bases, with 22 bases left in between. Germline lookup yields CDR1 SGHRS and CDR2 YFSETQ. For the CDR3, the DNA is TGCGCCAGCAGCTTGGGCCTGAAGACAGGGAAGGGGGGTGAGCAGTTCTTC. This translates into CASSLGLKTGKGGEQFF.

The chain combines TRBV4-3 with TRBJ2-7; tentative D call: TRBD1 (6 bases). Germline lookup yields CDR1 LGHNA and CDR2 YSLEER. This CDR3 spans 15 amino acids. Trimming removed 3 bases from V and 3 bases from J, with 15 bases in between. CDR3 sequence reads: CASSHLGAGVYEQYF. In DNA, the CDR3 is TGCGCCAGCAGCCACCTCGGGGCAGGGGTCTACGAGCAGTACTTC.

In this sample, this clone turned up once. The CDR3 loop is CASRTDSYNQPQHF. As DNA, the CDR3 is TGTGCCAGCAGGACCGACAGCTACAATCAGCCCCAGCATTTT. J is TRBJ1-5 and V is TRBV6-5; D is perhaps TRBD1 (5 bases). Trimming took 6 bases from V and 3 from J, leaving 12 bases between them. This CDR3 is built from 14 residues. The V gene's germline CDR1 is MNHEY and CDR2 SVGAGI.

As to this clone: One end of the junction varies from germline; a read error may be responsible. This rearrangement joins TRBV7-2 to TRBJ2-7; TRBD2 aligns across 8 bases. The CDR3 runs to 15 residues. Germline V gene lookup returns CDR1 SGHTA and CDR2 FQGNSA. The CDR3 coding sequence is TGTGCCAGCAGCTTAGGTCTAGCGGGCGTCGAACAGCTGGGCTTC. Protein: CASSLGLAGVEQLGF.

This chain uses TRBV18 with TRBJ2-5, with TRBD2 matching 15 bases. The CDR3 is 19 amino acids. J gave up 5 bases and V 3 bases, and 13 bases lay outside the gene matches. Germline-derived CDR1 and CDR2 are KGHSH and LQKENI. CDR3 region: CASSPVGTSGGPVGETQYF. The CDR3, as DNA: TGTGCCAGCTCACCCGTCGGGACTAGCGGGGGGCCGGTGGGCGAGACCCAGTACTTC.

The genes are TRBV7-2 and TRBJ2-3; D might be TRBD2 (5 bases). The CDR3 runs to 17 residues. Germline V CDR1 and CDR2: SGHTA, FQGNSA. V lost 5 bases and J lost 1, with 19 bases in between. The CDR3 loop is CASSLVGGLAGTDTQYF. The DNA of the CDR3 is TGTGCCAGCAGCCTAGTTGGTGGTCTAGCAGGCACAGATACGCAGTATTTT.

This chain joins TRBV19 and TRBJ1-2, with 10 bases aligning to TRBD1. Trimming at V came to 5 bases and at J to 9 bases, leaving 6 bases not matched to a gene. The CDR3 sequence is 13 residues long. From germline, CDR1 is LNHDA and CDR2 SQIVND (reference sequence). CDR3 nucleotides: TGTGCCAGTAGTGCCGGGACAGGGGAACGCTACACCTTC. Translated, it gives CASSAGTGERYTF.

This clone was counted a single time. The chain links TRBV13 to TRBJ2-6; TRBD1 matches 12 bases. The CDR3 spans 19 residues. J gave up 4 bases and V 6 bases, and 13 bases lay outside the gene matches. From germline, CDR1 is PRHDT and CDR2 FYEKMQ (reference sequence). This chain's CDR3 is CASSLGTGGRGVGANVLTF. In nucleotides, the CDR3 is TGTGCCAGCAGTCTAGGGACAGGGGGCCGCGGCGTGGGGGCCAACGTCCTGACTTTC.

The CDR3 nucleotides read TGCGCCAGCAGCCAAGATCGGACAGGCCACGGATACGGCTACACCTTC. Translation gives CASSQDRTGHGYGYTF. The gene calls are TRBV4-1 and TRBJ1-2; 7 bases agree with TRBD1. The CDR3 sequence is 16 residues long. Unmatched junction bases numbered 12, after V lost 0 bases and J lost 8 bases. Germline CDR1 MGHRA, CDR2 YSYEKL.

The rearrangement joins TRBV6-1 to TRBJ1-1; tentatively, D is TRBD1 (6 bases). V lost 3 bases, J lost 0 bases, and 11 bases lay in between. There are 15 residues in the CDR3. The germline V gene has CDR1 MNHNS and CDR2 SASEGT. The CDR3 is CASSEPGQMNTEAFF. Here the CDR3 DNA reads TGTGCCAGCAGTGAGCCGGGACAAATGAACACTGAAGCTTTCTTT.

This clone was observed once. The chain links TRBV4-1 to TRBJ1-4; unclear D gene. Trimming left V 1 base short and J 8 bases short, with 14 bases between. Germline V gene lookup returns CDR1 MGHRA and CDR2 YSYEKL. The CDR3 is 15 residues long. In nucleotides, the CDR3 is TGCGCCAGCAGCCAAGTCGAGAACAGTCGGGAAAAACTGTTTTTT. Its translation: CASSQVENSREKLFF.

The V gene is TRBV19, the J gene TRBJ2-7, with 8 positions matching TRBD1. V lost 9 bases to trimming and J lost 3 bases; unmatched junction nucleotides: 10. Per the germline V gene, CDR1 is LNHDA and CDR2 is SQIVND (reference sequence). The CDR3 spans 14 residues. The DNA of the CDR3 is TGTGCCAGCCAGGGGGCTCCATTCTTCTACGAGCAGTACTTC. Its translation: CASQGAPFFYEQYF. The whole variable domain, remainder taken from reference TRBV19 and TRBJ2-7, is DGGITQSPKYLFRKEGQNVTLSCEQNLNHDAMYWYRQDPGQGLRLIYYSQIVNDFQKGDIAEGYSVSREKKESFPLTVTSAQKNPTAFYLCASQGAPFFYEQYFGPGTRLTVT.

Here the CDR3 DNA reads TGCAGCGTTGGTGGCAGCGGCACAGATACGCAGTATTTT. Translating gives CSVGGSGTDTQYF. The chain has TRBV29-1 and TRBJ2-3, with unresolved D. Germline loops: CDR1 SQVTM, CDR2 ANQGSEA. This CDR3 is 13 amino acids long. V shed 4 bases and J shed 1 base, with 9 bases lying between them.

The CDR3 is CASSLGRGATDTQYF. The CDR3 DNA follows: TGTGCCAGCAGCTTAGGTCGGGGAGCTACAGATACGCAGTATTTT. The gene calls are TRBV7-3 and TRBJ2-3, with D perhaps TRBD2 (5 bases). Germline CDR1 is SGHTA and CDR2 is FQGTGA. The V end was cut by 2 bases, the J end by 3 bases, with 12 bases between. This CDR3 contains 15 residues.

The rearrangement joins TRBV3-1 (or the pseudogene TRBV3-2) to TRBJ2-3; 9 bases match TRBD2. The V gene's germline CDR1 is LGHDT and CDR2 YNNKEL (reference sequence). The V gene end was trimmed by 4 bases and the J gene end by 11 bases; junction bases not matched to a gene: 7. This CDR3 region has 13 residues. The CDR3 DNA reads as TGTGCCAGCAGCCGAGCCAGCGGGGGGAGGCAGTATTTT. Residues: CASSRASGGRQYF.